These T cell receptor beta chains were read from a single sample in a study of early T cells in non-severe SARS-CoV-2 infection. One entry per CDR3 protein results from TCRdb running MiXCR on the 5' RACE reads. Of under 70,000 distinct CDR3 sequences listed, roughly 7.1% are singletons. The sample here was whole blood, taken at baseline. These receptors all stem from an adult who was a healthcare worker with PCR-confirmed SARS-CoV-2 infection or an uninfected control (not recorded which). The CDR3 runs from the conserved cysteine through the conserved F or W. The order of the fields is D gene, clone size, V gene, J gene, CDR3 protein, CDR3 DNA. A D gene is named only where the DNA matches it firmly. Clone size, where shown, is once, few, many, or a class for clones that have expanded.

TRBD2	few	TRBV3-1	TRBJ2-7	CASSYGLASYEQYF	TGTGCCAGCAGCTACGGACTAGCTTCCTACGAGCAGTACTTC
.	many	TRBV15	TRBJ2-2	CATSRVLRTKPTGELFF	TGCGCCACCAGCAGAGTTCTGAGGACCAAGCCCACCGGGGAGCTGTTTTTT
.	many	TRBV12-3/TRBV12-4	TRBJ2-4	CASTNGGYIQYF	TGTGCCAGCACTAACGGCGGGTACATTCAGTACTTC
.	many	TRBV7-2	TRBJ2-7	CASTLGRQSYEQYF	TGTGCCAGCACCCTGGGACGACAGTCCTACGAGCAGTACTTC
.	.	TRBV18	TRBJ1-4	CASSPVTGVTNEKLFF	TGTGCCAGCTCACCGGTTACAGGAGTAACTAATGAAAAACTGTTTTTT
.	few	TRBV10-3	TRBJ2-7	CAISESTGSHEQYF	TGTGCCATCAGTGAGTCAACAGGGTCCCACGAGCAGTACTTC
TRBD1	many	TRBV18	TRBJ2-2	CASSPGQDHGELFF	TGTGCCAGCTCACCGGGACAGGACCACGGGGAGCTGTTTTTT
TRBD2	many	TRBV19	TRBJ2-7	CASSSSGGAYEQYF	TGTGCCAGTAGTAGTAGCGGGGGAGCCTACGAGCAGTACTTC
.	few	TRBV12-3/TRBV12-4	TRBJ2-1	CASSLDGRISHEQFF	TGTGCCAGCAGTTTAGACGGGAGAATATCCCATGAGCAGTTCTTC
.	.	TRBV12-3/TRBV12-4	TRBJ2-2	CASPGSTGELFF	TGTGCCAGCCCTGGCTCGACCGGGGAGCTGTTTTTT
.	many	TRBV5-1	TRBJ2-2	CASRLANTGELFF	TGCGCCAGCAGACTAGCGAACACCGGGGAGCTGTTTTTT
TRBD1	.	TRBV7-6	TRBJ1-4	CASSVRGRGEKLFF	TGTGCCAGCAGCGTCAGGGGGCGCGGGGAAAAACTCTTTTTT
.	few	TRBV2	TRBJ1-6	CASSAAPRTSPLHF	TGTGCCAGCAGTGCTGCCCCGAGGACTTCACCCCTCCACTTT
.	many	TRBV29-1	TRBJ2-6	CSTKTGTSPGANVLTF	TGCAGCACGAAGACAGGGACTTCACCTGGGGCCAACGTCCTGACTTTC
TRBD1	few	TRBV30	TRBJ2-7	CAWDRQGSHEQYF	TGTGCCTGGGACCGACAGGGTAGCCACGAGCAGTACTTC